These 7 T cell receptor beta chains were all obtained from the same sample, sequenced in a study of beta chain features in type 1 diabetes. Study-level points and caveats: Across all four CD4+ subsets, people with type 1 diabetes showed modestly shorter TCRB CDR3s.

Sequencing targeted expressed TCRB transcripts, as all isolated RNA had been reverse transcribed. The protocol was immunoSEQ multiplex PCR, while the TCRdb copy is restricted to in-frame clones and leaves out a portion. This sample yields 300,000 to 350,000 clones, of which 9.3% are seen a single time; approximately 1% belongs to the top ten. Their antigen targets remain unknown. Sequencing used central memory CD4+ T cells from blood. These receptors were obtained from a man between 25 and 39 years old with type 1 diabetes.

This clone has a handful of counts. V and J are TRBV20-1 and TRBJ1-1; D uncertain. The CDR3 has 8 amino acids. Germline lookup yields CDR1 DFQATT and CDR2 SNEGSKA (reference sequence). The CDR3 region is CSNTEAFF. The CDR3 coding sequence is TGCAGCAACACTGAAGCTTTCTTT.

In its sample, this clone was seen a few times. The chain recombines TRBV10-2 with TRBJ2-6; 7 bases are a match to TRBD1. V dropped 10 bases and J dropped 2; count of bases not matched to a gene: 5. Germline lookup yields CDR1 WSHSY and CDR2 SAAADI. The CDR3 consists of 14 residues. The CDR3 bases are TGCGCCATCGGGACAGTCCCTGGGGCCAACGTCCTGACTTTC. Its protein product is CAIGTVPGANVLTF.

This clone has a count of ten or more. The rearrangement links TRBV11-2 to TRBJ2-3, with 7 positions matching TRBD2. V trimming: 4 bases; J trimming: 3 bases; junction bases outside the gene matches: 13. Germline assignment: CDR1 SGHAT and CDR2 FQNNGV. CDR3 length: 17 amino acids. The CDR3: CASSSQPGGGATDTQYF. The CDR3 DNA sequence: TGTGCCAGCAGCTCCCAGCCCGGCGGGGGTGCAACAGATACGCAGTATTTT.

This clone came up a few times. The chain links TRBV21-1 to TRBJ1-2. TRBV21-1 is reported as a pseudogene. The CDR3 has 14 residues. The CDR3 nucleotides read TGTGCCAGCAGCAAAGTGGGAACTAACTATGGCTACACCTTC. It translates to CASSKVGTNYGYTF.

This clone was seen ten or more times. The chain employs TRBV13 and TRBJ2-7, with D possibly matching TRBD1 (5 bases). V dropped 5 bases and J dropped 3 bases, with 14 bases sitting between them. There are 14 residues in the CDR3. CDR1 is PRHDT and CDR2 is FYEKMQ in the germline V gene (reference sequence). The CDR3 spells CASSDSGRFYEQYF. The CDR3 coding sequence is TGTGCCAGCAGCGACAGTGGACGGTTCTACGAGCAGTACTTC.

Concerning this clone itself: Different DNA sequences within this sample yield the same CDR3. This sequence joins TRBV7-2 and TRBJ2-7; 11 bases map to TRBD1. Germline V CDR1 and CDR2: SGHTA, FQGNSA. J lost 3 bases, V lost 0 bases, and 1 base had no gene match. This CDR3 spans 15 amino acids. Here the CDR3 reads CASSLAGTGGYEQYF. CDR3 DNA: TGTGCCAGCAGCTTAGCCGGGACAGGGGGCTACGAGCAGTACTTC.

There are a few counts of this clone. The rearrangement joins TRBV5-1 to TRBJ2-3; no definite D call. The CDR3 sequence is 15 residues long. V was trimmed by 5 bases and J by 4 bases, leaving 17 bases between them. Germline loops: CDR1 SGHRS, CDR2 YFSETQ. DNA of the CDR3: TGCGCCAGCAGTCCCGTTTTAGCTTCCCCAGATACGCAGTATTTT. This sequence encodes CASSPVLASPDTQYF.